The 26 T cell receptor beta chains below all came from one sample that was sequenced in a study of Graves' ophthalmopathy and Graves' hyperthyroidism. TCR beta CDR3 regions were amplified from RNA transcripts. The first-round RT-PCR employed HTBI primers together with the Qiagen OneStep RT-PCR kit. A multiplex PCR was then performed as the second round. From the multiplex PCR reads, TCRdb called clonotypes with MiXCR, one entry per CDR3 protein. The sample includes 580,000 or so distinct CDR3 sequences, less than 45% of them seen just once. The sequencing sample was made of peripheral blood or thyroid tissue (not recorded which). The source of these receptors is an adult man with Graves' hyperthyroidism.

Here the CDR3 DNA reads TGCGCCAGCAGCCAAGGTACCGGAGCGACAACTAATGAAAAACTGTTTTTT. Protein sequence: CASSQGTGATTNEKLFF. The chain has TRBV4-1 and TRBJ1-4, with D uncertain. This CDR3 is built from 17 residues. Germline CDR1 is MGHRA and CDR2 is YSYEKL. The V end lost 1 base, the J end lost 0 bases, and 12 bases lay between the germline ends.

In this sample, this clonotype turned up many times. CDR3 DNA: TGTGCCAGCAGCTTGGTCGTCAGGGGGCTATCCTACGAGCAGTACTTC. It codes for CASSLVVRGLSYEQYF. The chain couples TRBV5-6 to TRBJ2-7, with 8 bases matching TRBD1. The junction had 6 bases not matched to a gene; V was cut back by 0 bases and J by 1 base. Germline CDR1 and CDR2: SGHDT and YYEEEE. The CDR3 spans 16 residues.

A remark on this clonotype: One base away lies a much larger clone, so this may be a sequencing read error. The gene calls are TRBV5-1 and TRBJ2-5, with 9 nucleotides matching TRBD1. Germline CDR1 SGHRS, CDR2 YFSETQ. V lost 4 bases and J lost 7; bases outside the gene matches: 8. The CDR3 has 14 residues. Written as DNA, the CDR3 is TGCGCCAGCAGCCGGACAGGGGAATGGGGGACCCAGTACTTC. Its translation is CASSRTGEWGTQYF.

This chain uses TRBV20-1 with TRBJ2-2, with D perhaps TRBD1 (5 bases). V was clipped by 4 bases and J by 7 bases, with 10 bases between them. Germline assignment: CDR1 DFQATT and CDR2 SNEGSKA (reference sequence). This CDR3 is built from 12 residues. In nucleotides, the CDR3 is TGCAGTGCTAAAGGGGCTAGCGGGGAGCTGTTTTTT. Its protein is CSAKGASGELFF.

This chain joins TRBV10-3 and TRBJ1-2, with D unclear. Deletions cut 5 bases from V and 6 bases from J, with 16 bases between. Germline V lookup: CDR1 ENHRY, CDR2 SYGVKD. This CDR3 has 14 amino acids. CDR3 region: CAISLAGGPDGYTF. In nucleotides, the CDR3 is TGTGCCATCAGTTTAGCGGGAGGGCCTGATGGCTACACCTTC.

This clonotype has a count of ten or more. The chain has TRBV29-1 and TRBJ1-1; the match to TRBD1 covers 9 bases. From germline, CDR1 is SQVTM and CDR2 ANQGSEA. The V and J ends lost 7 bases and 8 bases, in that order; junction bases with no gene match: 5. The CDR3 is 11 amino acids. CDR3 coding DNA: TGCAGCGCCCTTGGGACAGGGGAAGCTTTCTTT. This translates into CSALGTGEAFF.

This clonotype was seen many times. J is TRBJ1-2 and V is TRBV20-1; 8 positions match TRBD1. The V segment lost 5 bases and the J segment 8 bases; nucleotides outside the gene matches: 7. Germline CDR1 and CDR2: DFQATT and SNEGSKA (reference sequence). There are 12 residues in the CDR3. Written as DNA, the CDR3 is TGCAGTGCTCATCAGGGGGCGGAAGGCTACACCTTC. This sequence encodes CSAHQGAEGYTF.

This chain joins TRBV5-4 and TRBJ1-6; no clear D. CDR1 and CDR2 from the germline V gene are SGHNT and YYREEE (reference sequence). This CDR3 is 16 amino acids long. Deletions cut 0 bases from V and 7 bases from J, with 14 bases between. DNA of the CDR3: TGTGCCAGCAGCTTGGGGTCGGGGTCGGCAAATTCACCCCTCCACTTT. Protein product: CASSLGSGSANSPLHF. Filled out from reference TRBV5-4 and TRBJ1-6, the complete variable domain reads ETGVTQSPTHLIKTRGQQVTLRCSSQSGHNTVSWYQQALGQGPQFIFQYYREEENGRGNFPPRFSGLQFPNYSSELNVNALELDDSALYLCASSLGSGSANSPLHFGNGTRLTVT.

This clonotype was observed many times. DNA for the CDR3: TGTGCCACCAGTGACGTAAGGCCGAGCACCGGGGAGCTGTTTTTT. It encodes CATSDVRPSTGELFF. The rearrangement links TRBV24-1 to TRBJ2-2; the D is unclear. Germline CDR1 reads KGHDR; CDR2 reads SFDVKD. The CDR3 contains 15 residues. Deletions cut 4 bases from V and 4 bases from J, with 12 bases between.

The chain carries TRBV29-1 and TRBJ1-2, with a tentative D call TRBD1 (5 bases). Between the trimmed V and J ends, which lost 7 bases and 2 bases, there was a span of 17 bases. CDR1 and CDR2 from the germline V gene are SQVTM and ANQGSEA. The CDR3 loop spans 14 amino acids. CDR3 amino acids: CSGTGPALNYGYTF. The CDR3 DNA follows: TGCAGCGGAACAGGACCCGCTCTGAACTATGGCTACACCTTC.

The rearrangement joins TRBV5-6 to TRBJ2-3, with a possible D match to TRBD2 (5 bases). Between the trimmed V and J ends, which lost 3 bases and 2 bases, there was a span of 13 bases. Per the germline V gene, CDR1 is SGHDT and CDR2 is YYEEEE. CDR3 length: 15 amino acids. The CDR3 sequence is CASSSTDGITDTQYF. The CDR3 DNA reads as TGTGCCAGCAGCTCGACGGACGGGATCACAGATACGCAGTATTTT.

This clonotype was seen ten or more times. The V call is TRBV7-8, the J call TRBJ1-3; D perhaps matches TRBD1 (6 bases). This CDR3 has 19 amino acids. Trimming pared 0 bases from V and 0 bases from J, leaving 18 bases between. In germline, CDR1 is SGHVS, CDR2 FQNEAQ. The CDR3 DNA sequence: TGTGCCAGCAGCTTAGCGGAGGGAGGGGGGCTACACTCTGGAAACACCATATATTTT. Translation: CASSLAEGGGLHSGNTIYF.

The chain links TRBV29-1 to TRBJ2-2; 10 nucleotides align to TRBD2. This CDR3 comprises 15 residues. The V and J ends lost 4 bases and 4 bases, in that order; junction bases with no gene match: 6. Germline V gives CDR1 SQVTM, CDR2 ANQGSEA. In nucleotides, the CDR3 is TGCAGCGTTGCAGGAGGGACTAGCGTCACCGGGGAGCTGTTTTTT. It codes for CSVAGGTSVTGELFF.

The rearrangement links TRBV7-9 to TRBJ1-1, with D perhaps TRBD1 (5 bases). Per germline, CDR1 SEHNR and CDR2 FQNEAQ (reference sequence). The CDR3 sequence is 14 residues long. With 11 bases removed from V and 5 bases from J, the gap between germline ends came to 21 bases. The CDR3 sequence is CAAAVGRVKTEAFF. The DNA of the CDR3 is TGTGCCGCAGCCGTGGGCAGGGTAAAAACTGAAGCTTTCTTT.

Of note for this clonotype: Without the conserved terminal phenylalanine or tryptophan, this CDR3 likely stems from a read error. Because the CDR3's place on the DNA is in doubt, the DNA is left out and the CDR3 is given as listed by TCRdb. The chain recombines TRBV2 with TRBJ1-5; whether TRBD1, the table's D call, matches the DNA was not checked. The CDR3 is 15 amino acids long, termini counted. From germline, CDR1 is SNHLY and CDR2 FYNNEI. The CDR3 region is CASRADRDYDQPQHS.

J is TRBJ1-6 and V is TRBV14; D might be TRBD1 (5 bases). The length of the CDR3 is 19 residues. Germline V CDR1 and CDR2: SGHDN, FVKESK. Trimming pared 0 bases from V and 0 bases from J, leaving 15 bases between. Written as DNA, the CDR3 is TGTGCCAGCAGCCAAGAGGAGGGGATTGGGAGCTCCTATAATTCACCCCTCCACTTT. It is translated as CASSQEEGIGSSYNSPLHF.

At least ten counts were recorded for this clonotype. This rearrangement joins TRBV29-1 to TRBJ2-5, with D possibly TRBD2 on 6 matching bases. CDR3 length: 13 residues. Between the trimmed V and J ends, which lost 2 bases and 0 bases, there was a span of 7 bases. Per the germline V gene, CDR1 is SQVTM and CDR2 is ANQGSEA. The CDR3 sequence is CSVERGNQETQYF. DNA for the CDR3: TGCAGCGTTGAACGCGGGAACCAAGAGACCCAGTACTTC.

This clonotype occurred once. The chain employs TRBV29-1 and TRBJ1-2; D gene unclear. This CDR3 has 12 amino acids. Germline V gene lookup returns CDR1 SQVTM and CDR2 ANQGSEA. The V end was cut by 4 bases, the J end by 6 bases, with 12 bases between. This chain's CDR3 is CSVGRERDGYTF. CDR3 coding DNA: TGCAGCGTTGGGCGGGAACGGGATGGCTACACCTTC.

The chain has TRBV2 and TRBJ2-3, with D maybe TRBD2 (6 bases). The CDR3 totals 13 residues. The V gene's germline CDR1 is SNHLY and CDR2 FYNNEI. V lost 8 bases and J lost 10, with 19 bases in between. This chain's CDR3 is CASAGNSGTAQYF. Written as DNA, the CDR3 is TGTGCCAGCGCTGGAAATAGCGGAACCGCGCAGTATTTT.

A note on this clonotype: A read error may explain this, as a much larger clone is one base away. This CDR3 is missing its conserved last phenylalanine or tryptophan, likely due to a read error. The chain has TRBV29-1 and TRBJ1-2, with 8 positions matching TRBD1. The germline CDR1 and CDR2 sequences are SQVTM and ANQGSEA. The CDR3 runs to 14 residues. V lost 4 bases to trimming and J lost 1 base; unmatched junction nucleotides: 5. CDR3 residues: CSVAQGADNYGYTL. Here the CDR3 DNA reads TGCAGCGTTGCCCAGGGGGCGGATAACTATGGCTACACCCTC.

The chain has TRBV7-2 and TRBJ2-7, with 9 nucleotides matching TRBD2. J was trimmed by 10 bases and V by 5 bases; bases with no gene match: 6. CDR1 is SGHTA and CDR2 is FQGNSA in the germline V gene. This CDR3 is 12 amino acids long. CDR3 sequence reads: CASSPHSGSQYF. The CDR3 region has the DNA TGTGCCAGCAGCCCCCATAGCGGGAGCCAGTACTTC.

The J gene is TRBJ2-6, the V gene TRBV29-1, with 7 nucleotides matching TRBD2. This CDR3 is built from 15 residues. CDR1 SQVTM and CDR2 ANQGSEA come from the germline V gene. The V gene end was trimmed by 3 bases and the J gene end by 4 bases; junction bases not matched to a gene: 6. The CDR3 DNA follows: TGCAGCGTTGAGGCGGGAGTCTCGGGGGCCAACGTCCTGACTTTC. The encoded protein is CSVEAGVSGANVLTF.

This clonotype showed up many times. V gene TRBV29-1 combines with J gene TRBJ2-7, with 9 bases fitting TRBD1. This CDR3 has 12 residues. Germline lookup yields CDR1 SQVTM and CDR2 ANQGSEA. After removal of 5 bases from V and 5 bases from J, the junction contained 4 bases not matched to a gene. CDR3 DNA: TGCAGCGTTTGGGACAGGGCGCACGAGCAGTACTTC. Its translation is CSVWDRAHEQYF.

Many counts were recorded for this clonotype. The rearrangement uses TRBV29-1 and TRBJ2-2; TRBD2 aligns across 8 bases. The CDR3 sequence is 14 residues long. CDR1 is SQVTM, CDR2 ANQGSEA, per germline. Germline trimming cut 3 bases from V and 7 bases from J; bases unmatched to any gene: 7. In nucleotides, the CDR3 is TGCAGCGTTGAGGGAACTAGCGGAGACGGGGAGCTGTTTTTT. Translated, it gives CSVEGTSGDGELFF.

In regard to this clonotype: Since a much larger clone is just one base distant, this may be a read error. The CDR3 is CASSPIAGGSNEQYF. In DNA form, the CDR3 reads TGTGCCAGCAGCCCCATAGCGGGAGGAAGCAACGAGCAGTACTTC. V and J are TRBV4-2 and TRBJ2-7; TRBD2 matches 10 bases. The germline gives CDR1 LGHNA, CDR2 YNFKEQ. V lost 4 bases to trimming and J lost 5 bases; unmatched junction nucleotides: 8. The CDR3 extends over 15 amino acids.

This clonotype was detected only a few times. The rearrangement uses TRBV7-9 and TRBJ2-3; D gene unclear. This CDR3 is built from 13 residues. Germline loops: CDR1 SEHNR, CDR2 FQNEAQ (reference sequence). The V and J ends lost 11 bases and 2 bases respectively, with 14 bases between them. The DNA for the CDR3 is TGTGCCGAAACCCCAAACCACACAGATACGCAGTATTTT. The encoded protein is CAETPNHTDTQYF.